Listed below are T cell receptor beta chains from one sample, sequenced in a study of Ad26.COV2.S vaccination and SARS-CoV-2 variants. TCRdb's copy holds only in-frame clones and misses some; the assay was immunoSEQ multiplex PCR. The data contain fewer than 400,000 clones, about 88% of them singletons. This material consisted of peripheral blood, taken in a trial of Ad26.COV2.S vaccine versus placebo. These receptors all stem from a person aged 18 to 59 who received the Ad26.COV2.S COVID-19 vaccine or a placebo. Both conserved end residues are part of each CDR3. D genes are given only for firm matches. The size of a clone is reported for some rows only, either as once, few or many, or as a class for expanded clones.

D gene	clone size	J gene	V gene	CDR3 protein	CDR3 DNA
TRBD1	.	TRBJ1-1	TRBV27	CASSSRTGRTEAFF	TGTGCCAGCAGTTCAAGGACAGGGAGAACTGAAGCTTTCTTT
.	.	TRBJ1-2	TRBV5-5	CASSNRDHGYTF	TGTGCCAGCAGCAACAGGGACCATGGCTACACCTTC
TRBD1	.	TRBJ2-7	TRBV7-9	CASSLVPQGANEQYF	TGTGCCAGCAGCTTAGTTCCCCAGGGGGCGAATGAGCAGTACTTC
TRBD1	.	TRBJ1-4	TRBV19	CATHQPGQGGEKLFF	TGTGCCACTCACCAACCGGGACAGGGGGGTGAAAAACTGTTTTTT
.	.	TRBJ2-7	TRBV2	CASRDGYEQYF	TGTGCCAGCAGGGACGGCTACGAGCAGTACTTC
.	once	TRBJ1-1	TRBV4-1	CASSRGVVGMNTEAFF	TGCGCCAGCAGCCGGGGCGTGGTGGGTATGAACACTGAAGCTTTCTTT
TRBD2	.	TRBJ2-2	TRBV3-1/TRBV3-2	CASSDGTSVGELFF	TGTGCCAGCAGCGACGGGACTAGCGTCGGGGAGCTGTTTTTT
.	.	TRBJ1-1	TRBV6-5	CASFRMSENTEAFF	TGTGCCAGCTTCCGAATGTCGGAGAACACTGAAGCTTTCTTT
.	.	TRBJ1-1	TRBV29-1	CSVVLGDKNTEAFF	TGCAGCGTTGTCTTGGGAGATAAGAACACTGAAGCTTTCTTT
TRBD1	few	TRBJ1-5	TRBV4-1	CASSQVATGGAIQPQHF	TGCGCCAGCAGCCAAGTAGCCACAGGGGGCGCGATCCAGCCCCAGCATTTT
TRBD2	.	TRBJ2-1	TRBV5-4	CASTPLAGGANEQFF	TGTGCCAGCACCCCCTTAGCGGGGGGGGCTAATGAGCAGTTCTTC
.	.	TRBJ2-2	TRBV7-2	CASSPSQGFGNTGELFF	TGTGCCAGCAGCCCAAGCCAGGGATTCGGCAACACCGGGGAGCTGTTTTTT
.	few	TRBJ2-7	TRBV5-6	CASSLVEAGDYEQYF	TGTGCCAGCAGCTTGGTGGAGGCAGGCGATTACGAGCAGTACTTC
.	.	TRBJ1-2	TRBV19	CASSKPSTGGYTF	TGTGCCAGTAGTAAGCCCTCGACGGGTGGCTACACCTTC
.	.	TRBJ2-3	TRBV4-1	CASSRGTSSTDTQYF	TGCGCCAGCAGCCGGGGGACGTCTAGCACAGATACGCAGTATTTT
.	.	TRBJ2-2	TRBV19	CASSGAGRNTGELFF	TGTGCCAGTAGTGGGGCGGGAAGGAACACCGGGGAGCTGTTTTTT
TRBD1	.	TRBJ1-3	TRBV2	CASSTGTGYSGNTIYF	TGTGCCAGCAGCACCGGGACAGGGTATTCTGGAAACACCATATATTTT
.	.	TRBJ2-5	TRBV20-1	CSASPQEETQYF	TGCAGTGCTAGTCCGCAGGAAGAGACCCAGTACTTC
TRBD2	.	TRBJ2-2	TRBV9	CASSPSGGPTGELFF	TGTGCCAGCAGCCCTAGCGGGGGACCAACCGGGGAGCTGTTTTTT
.	.	TRBJ1-2	TRBV5-4	CASSERQFYGYTF	TGTGCCAGCAGCGAAAGACAGTTCTATGGCTACACCTTC
.	.	TRBJ1-1	TRBV7-9	CASSFGPGRWSTEAFF	TGTGCCAGCAGCTTTGGGCCAGGGAGGTGGAGCACTGAAGCTTTCTTT
.	.	TRBJ2-7	TRBV27	CASSRGSYYEQYF	TGTGCCAGCAGTCGGGGAAGTTACTACGAGCAGTACTTC
.	.	TRBJ2-7	TRBV19	CASRKGVDYEQYF	TGTGCCAGCCGCAAAGGGGTCGATTACGAGCAGTACTTC
.	.	TRBJ2-2	TRBV3-1/TRBV3-2	CASSQQFGAGELFF	TGTGCCAGCAGCCAACAGTTTGGAGCCGGGGAGCTGTTTTTT
TRBD2	.	TRBJ2-7	TRBV5-1	CASSLAGGDEQYF	TGCGCCAGCAGCTTGGCCGGGGGGGACGAGCAGTACTTC
TRBD1	.	TRBJ1-2	TRBV29-1	CSVTGTGGGYTF	TGCAGCGTTACCGGGACAGGGGGCGGCTACACCTTC
.	.	TRBJ2-1	TRBV11-2	CASSSSRLDYNEQFF	TGTGCCAGCAGCTCCTCCAGGCTCGATTACAATGAGCAGTTCTTC
TRBD2	.	TRBJ2-1	TRBV7-8	CASSLTSGAPRGEQFF	TGTGCCAGCAGCCTTACTAGCGGGGCGCCCCGGGGTGAGCAGTTCTTC
.	.	TRBJ1-2	TRBV7-9	CASSASGTGHGYTF	TGTGCCAGCAGCGCGTCCGGGACTGGGCATGGCTACACCTTC
.	.	TRBJ1-1	TRBV12-3/TRBV12-4	CASSFDKHTEAFF	TGTGCCAGCAGTTTCGACAAGCACACTGAAGCTTTCTTT
.	once	TRBJ2-3	TRBV20-1	CSARAPDTQYF	TGCAGTGCTAGAGCTCCAGATACGCAGTATTTT
.	.	TRBJ2-2	TRBV5-6	CASSLAEGFNTGELFF	TGTGCCAGCAGCTTGGCGGAGGGGTTTAACACCGGGGAGCTGTTTTTT
.	.	TRBJ2-4	TRBV15	CATSPVTVAKNIQYF	TGTGCCACCAGTCCCGTCACCGTAGCCAAAAACATTCAGTACTTC
TRBD1	few	TRBJ1-2	TRBV4-2	CASSQRTTGNYGYTF	TGTGCCAGCAGCCAAAGGACGACAGGGAACTATGGCTACACCTTC
.	once	TRBJ1-6	TRBV2	CASSESYTGLLYNSPLHF	TGTGCCAGCAGTGAATCTTATACAGGGCTTTTGTATAATTCACCCCTCCACTTT
.	.	TRBJ1-6	TRBV7-6	CASSLAAGLNSPLHF	TGTGCCAGCAGCTTAGCCGCAGGCTTGAATTCACCCCTCCACTTT
.	.	TRBJ2-2	TRBV7-9	CASSPPGLNTGELFF	TGTGCCAGCAGCCCCCCGGGGCTAAACACCGGGGAGCTGTTTTTT
.	few	TRBJ2-3	TRBV19	CASSGPWADTQYF	TGTGCCAGTAGTGGACCCTGGGCAGATACGCAGTATTTT
.	.	TRBJ1-5	TRBV7-9	CASSLFGQPQHF	TGTGCCAGCAGCTTATTCGGCCAGCCCCAGCATTTT
TRBD1	.	TRBJ1-2	TRBV4-2	CASSQSSPGQAQRGYTF	TGTGCCAGCAGCCAATCCTCTCCGGGACAGGCCCAGCGGGGCTACACCTTC
TRBD2	.	TRBJ2-1	TRBV6-6	CASRISTSGGYNEQFF	TGTGCCAGCAGGATAAGCACTAGCGGGGGTTACAATGAGCAGTTCTTC
.	.	TRBJ2-5	TRBV7-9	CASSTTRPLTIQETQYF	TGTGCCAGCAGCACAACTCGACCTCTGACGATCCAAGAGACCCAGTACTTC
TRBD2	.	TRBJ2-7	TRBV6-1	CASSEREGEQYF	TGTGCCAGCAGTGAAAGGGAGGGAGAGCAGTACTTC
.	.	TRBJ2-3	TRBV15	CATSRDFASTDTQYF	TGTGCCACCAGCAGAGATTTTGCTAGCACAGATACGCAGTATTTT
TRBD1	.	TRBJ1-1	TRBV29-1	CSVGQGGTEAFF	TGCAGCGTTGGTCAGGGGGGGACTGAAGCTTTCTTT
TRBD2	.	TRBJ2-3	TRBV19	CASSIAPTSGNTDTQYF	TGTGCCAGTAGTATAGCCCCGACTAGCGGGAACACAGATACGCAGTATTTT
TRBD2	.	TRBJ2-3	TRBV4-3	CASSQGPLWEGSTDTQYF	TGCGCCAGCAGCCAAGGGCCCCTTTGGGAGGGGAGCACAGATACGCAGTATTTT
.	.	TRBJ1-2	TRBV9	CASSVGGLNYGYTF	TGTGCCAGCAGCGTAGGAGGGCTTAACTATGGCTACACCTTC
.	.	TRBJ1-2	TRBV9	CASSVGSFDGYTF	TGTGCCAGCAGCGTAGGGTCGTTTGATGGCTACACCTTC
.	.	TRBJ2-5	TRBV9	CASSVGSSQTQYF	TGTGCCAGCAGCGTAGGGTCAAGCCAGACCCAGTACTTC
.	.	TRBJ1-2	TRBV29-1	CSVDAESYGYTF	TGCAGCGTTGACGCAGAGAGCTATGGCTACACCTTC
TRBD1	.	TRBJ1-6	TRBV5-1	CASRDRESSPLHF	TGCGCCAGCAGGGACAGGGAGAGTTCACCCCTCCACTTT
.	once	TRBJ2-6	TRBV18	CASSRVTDSGANVLTF	TGTGCCAGCTCACGCGTGACTGACTCTGGGGCCAACGTCCTGACTTTC